These 28 T cell receptor beta chains share one sample of origin, sequenced in a study of beta chain features in type 1 diabetes. Expressed TCRB transcripts were sequenced, since all the RNA that had been isolated was reverse transcribed. Clones were sequenced by immunoSEQ multiplex PCR, and TCRdb holds only the in-frame ones, with some missing. The data hold roughly 300,000 clones, with approximately 15% observed a single time. Sample: central memory CD4+ T cells from blood. These receptors were collected from a man aged 25-45 years in good health.

This chain joins TRBV10-3 and TRBJ2-7, with D perhaps matching TRBD1 (8 bases). The germline CDR1 and CDR2 sequences are ENHRY and SYGVKD. This CDR3 region has 14 residues. The CDR3 here is CASQGGGQAYEQYF. CDR3 bases: TGTGCTTCCCAGGGCGGGGGACAGGCCTACGAGCAGTACTTC.

The sample holds a few counts of this clone. The chain couples TRBV7-9 to TRBJ1-2; TRBD1 aligns across 7 bases. CDR1 is SEHNR and CDR2 is FQNEAQ in the germline V gene (reference sequence). The CDR3 is made up of 15 amino acids. With V trimmed by 4 bases and J by 7 bases, 12 bases remained unmatched. CDR3 DNA sequence: TGTGCCAGCAGCTCTGCCCCCGGGACAGTGCGTGGCTACACCTTC. Translation: CASSSAPGTVRGYTF.

The chain has TRBV7-2 and TRBJ2-7; 7 bases are shared with TRBD1. The germline CDR1 and CDR2 sequences are SGHTA and FQGNSA. V was clipped by 6 bases and J by 2 bases; unmatched bases: 7. The CDR3 is 14 amino acids. CDR3 DNA: TGTGCCAGCAGTTCCCGGACAGGTACCTACGAGCAGTACTTC. It yields the protein CASSSRTGTYEQYF.

This clone has only a few counts. The chain uses TRBV7-9 and TRBJ2-1; unclear D gene. Looked up from germline, CDR1 is SEHNR and CDR2 is FQNEAQ (reference sequence). The CDR3 covers 15 residues. V gave up 0 bases and J gave up 1 base, with 7 bases separating them. The CDR3 is CASSLAGLSYNEQFF. The CDR3 coding sequence is TGTGCCAGCAGCTTAGCGGGTTTGTCCTACAATGAGCAGTTCTTC.

The rearrangement uses TRBV7-2 and TRBJ2-1, with TRBD2 matching 7 bases. After removal of 5 bases from V and 5 bases from J, the junction contained 12 bases not matched to a gene. The CDR3 loop spans 16 amino acids. Germline-derived CDR1 and CDR2 are SGHTA and FQGNSA. CDR3 region: CASSRRMAGDNNEQFF. The CDR3 DNA is TGTGCCAGCAGCCGACGCATGGCGGGAGACAACAATGAGCAGTTCTTC.

V usage is TRBV29-1 and J usage is TRBJ1-4; D not resolved. Trimming stripped 4 bases from V and 8 bases from J, with 11 bases between. Germline V CDR1 and CDR2: SQVTM, ANQGSEA. The CDR3 spans 12 residues. CDR3 coding DNA: TGCAGCGTTGGAGATATGGGGGAAAAACTGTTTTTT. It is translated as CSVGDMGEKLFF.

J is TRBJ2-3 and V is TRBV9; TRBD1 is a possible D gene (6 bases). Trimming cost V 3 bases and J 0 bases, with 14 bases left between them. CDR1 and CDR2 (germline): SGDLS, YYNGEE. The length of the CDR3 is 16 residues. The CDR3 loop is CASSGLNRDSTDTQYF. The CDR3 region has the DNA TGTGCCAGCAGCGGCCTAAACAGGGATAGCACAGATACGCAGTATTTT. Together with reference TRBV9 and TRBJ2-3, the CDR3 gives the full variable domain: DSGVTQTPKHLITATGQRVTLRCSPRSGDLSVYWYQQSLDQGLQFLIQYYNGEERAKGNILERFSAQQFPDLHSELNLSSLELGDSALYFCASSGLNRDSTDTQYFGPGTRLTVL.

This clone was counted a few times. CDR3 sequence: CAWRVFSGRATEQFF. In nucleotides, the CDR3 is TGTGCCTGGAGAGTATTTAGCGGGAGGGCCACTGAGCAGTTCTTC. The rearrangement links TRBV30 to TRBJ2-1; 11 bases are a match to TRBD2. From germline, CDR1 is GTSNPN and CDR2 SVGIG (reference sequence). V was clipped by 3 bases and J by 9 bases; unmatched bases: 10. The CDR3 covers 15 residues. Full variable domain (remainder filled in from reference TRBV30 and TRBJ2-1): SQTIHQWPATLVQPVGSPLSLECTVEGTSNPNLYWYRQAAGRGLQLLFYSVGIGQISSEVPQNLSASRPQDRQFILSSKKLLLSDSGFYLCAWRVFSGRATEQFFGPGTRLTVL.

This clone was detected many times. The V gene is TRBV7-2, the J gene TRBJ2-1; no clear D. The CDR3 is 15 amino acids. The germline CDR1 and CDR2 sequences are SGHTA and FQGNSA. Trimming stripped 1 base from V and 3 bases from J, with 10 bases between. The CDR3 DNA sequence: TGTGCCAGCAGCTTAGATAGGTCTCACTACAATGAGCAGTTCTTC. Protein sequence: CASSLDRSHYNEQFF.

V and J are TRBV5-1 and TRBJ2-2; D unclear. From germline, CDR1 is SGHRS and CDR2 YFSETQ. The length of the CDR3 is 15 residues. V dropped 2 bases and J dropped 0 bases, with 8 bases sitting between them. The CDR3 spells CASSLNTANTGELFF. The CDR3, as DNA: TGCGCCAGCAGCTTAAACACCGCGAACACCGGGGAGCTGTTTTTT.

V is TRBV11-2 and J is TRBJ2-7; tentatively, D is TRBD2 (6 bases). The germline V and J ends were trimmed by 6 bases and 4 bases, with 22 bases remaining between them. The CDR3 extends over 16 amino acids. Germline V CDR1 and CDR2: SGHAT, FQNNGV. The DNA for the CDR3 is TGTGCCAGCAGTCGAACCCCCGGGCTAGCGTGGTACGAGCAGTACTTC. Translated, it gives CASSRTPGLAWYEQYF.

At least ten counts were recorded for this clone. The V gene is TRBV10-3, the J gene TRBJ2-3; D unclear. Germline CDR1 and CDR2: ENHRY and SYGVKD. The germline V and J ends were trimmed by 8 bases and 1 base, with 13 bases remaining between them. This CDR3 has 14 amino acids. The CDR3 loop is CAIDALPGTDTQYF. CDR3 nucleotide sequence: TGTGCCATCGATGCTCTGCCTGGCACAGATACGCAGTATTTT.

The chain links TRBV6-6 to TRBJ2-5, with D maybe TRBD1 (5 bases). In germline, CDR1 is MNHNY, CDR2 SVGAGI (reference sequence). V was trimmed by 6 bases and J by 5 bases, leaving 13 bases between them. The CDR3 is 13 residues long. The DNA of the CDR3 is TGTGCCAGCAGCCGCAACAGGTGGGAGACCCAGTACTTC. Translation gives CASSRNRWETQYF.

This clone has just a few counts. DNA for the CDR3: TGTGCCAGCAGCCAAGTAGGACTCCCCTACAATGAGCAGTTCTTC. The encoded protein is CASSQVGLPYNEQFF. The chain employs TRBV6-5 and TRBJ2-1; tentative D call: TRBD2 (5 bases). V was pared by 6 bases and J by 2 bases, with 14 bases between. CDR1 MNHEY and CDR2 SVGAGI come from the germline V gene. This CDR3 region has 15 residues.

In its sample, this clone was seen a few times. The CDR3 reads CASSLAWRGAGDTQYF. In DNA, the CDR3 is TGTGCCAGCAGCTTGGCTTGGCGGGGGGCCGGGGATACGCAGTATTTT. The gene calls are TRBV5-5 and TRBJ2-3; TRBD2 agrees at 8 bases. The trim removed 0 bases at V and 6 bases at J, leaving 9 bases unmatched. CDR1 is SGHKS and CDR2 is YYEKEE in the germline V gene (reference sequence). The CDR3 sequence is 16 residues long.

In this sample, this clone turned up a few times. This sequence joins TRBV20-1 and TRBJ1-1; D ambiguous. The germline V gene encodes CDR1 DFQATT and CDR2 SNEGSKA (reference sequence). The length of the CDR3 is 11 residues. The germline V and J ends were trimmed by 4 bases and 6 bases, with 9 bases remaining between them. CDR3 amino acids: CSATRASEAFF. CDR3 nucleotide sequence: TGCAGTGCTACACGGGCTTCTGAAGCTTTCTTT.

The gene calls are TRBV27 and TRBJ2-1; D remains ambiguous. The CDR3 loop spans 13 amino acids. Trimming took 6 bases from V and 3 from J, leaving 9 bases between them. Germline lookup yields CDR1 MNHEY and CDR2 SMNVEV (reference sequence). CDR3 sequence reads: CASRGTNYNEQFF. The CDR3, as DNA: TGTGCCAGCAGGGGCACCAACTACAATGAGCAGTTCTTC.

The CDR3 DNA reads as TGTGCCAGCAGTCCGCGGCCCCACAGCACCGGGGAGCTGTTTTTT. Residues: CASSPRPHSTGELFF. The chain carries TRBV7-2 and TRBJ2-2; D gene uncertain. Germline assignment: CDR1 SGHTA and CDR2 FQGNSA. Trimming stripped 6 bases from V and 4 bases from J, with 15 bases between. This CDR3 is 15 amino acids long.

Comments on this clone: Other nucleotide sequences in the sample specify the same CDR3. The chain has TRBV2 and TRBJ2-2, with D unresolved. Looked up from germline, CDR1 is SNHLY and CDR2 is FYNNEI. V lost 9 bases and J lost 3, with 8 bases in between. CDR3 length: 12 amino acids. CDR3 coding DNA: TGTGCCAGTGGTGTCGACACCGGGGAGCTGTTTTTT. Amino acid sequence: CASGVDTGELFF.

This clone was seen a few times. The chain has TRBV10-3 and TRBJ1-1, with 7 bases matching TRBD1. The germline V gene has CDR1 ENHRY and CDR2 SYGVKD. The CDR3 sequence is 13 residues long. V shed 10 bases, J shed 0 bases, and the junction held 5 bases outside the gene matches. CDR3 protein: CATGQDMNTEAFF. In nucleotides, the CDR3 is TGTGCCACAGGACAGGACATGAACACTGAAGCTTTCTTT.

Concerning this clone: In the same sample, other DNA sequences code for this CDR3. The chain joins TRBV11-2 to TRBJ2-2, with D unclear. V was clipped by 1 base and J by 3 bases, with 3 bases between them. CDR3 length: 13 residues. Germline values: CDR1 SGHAT, CDR2 FQNNGV. As DNA, the CDR3 is TGTGCCAGCAGCTTAGTGGACACCGGGGAGCTGTTTTTT. Translating gives CASSLVDTGELFF.

This clone was seen only a few times. The chain uses TRBV18 and TRBJ2-3; weak D call: TRBD1 (5 bases). The CDR3 runs 14 residues. CDR1 is KGHSH, CDR2 LQKENI, per germline. The V end was cut by 3 bases, the J end by 3 bases, with 10 bases between. This chain's CDR3 is CASSPRTRTDTQYF. Written as DNA, the CDR3 is TGTGCCAGCTCACCTCGGACACGTACAGATACGCAGTATTTT.

This clone was detected a few times. The rearrangement joins TRBV6-4 to TRBJ1-2; D is perhaps TRBD1 (5 bases). V lost 4 bases and J 3 bases, leaving 12 bases between the germline ends. Germline lookup yields CDR1 MRHNA and CDR2 SNTAGT. The CDR3 contains 14 residues. The CDR3 DNA follows: TGTGCCAGCAGTGGGTCAGGGAGTTACTATGGCTACACCTTC. Its protein product is CASSGSGSYYGYTF.

On this clone: This specimen includes other DNA sequences encoding the same CDR3. CDR3 protein: CASSPRDGNTEAFF. As DNA, the CDR3 is TGTGCCAGCAGCCCCCGCGATGGGAACACTGAAGCTTTCTTT. The rearrangement links TRBV7-2 to TRBJ1-1; D gene unclear. CDR3 size: 14 residues. The V end lost 5 bases, the J end lost 1 base, and 11 bases lay between the germline ends. CDR1 is SGHTA, CDR2 FQGNSA, per germline.

This clone appeared a few times. The chain uses TRBV5-5 and TRBJ1-2; D is perhaps TRBD1 (6 bases). V was clipped by 3 bases and J by 2 bases, with 8 bases between them. CDR1 is SGHKS, CDR2 YYEKEE, per germline (reference sequence). This CDR3 has 13 amino acids. CDR3 sequence (DNA): TGTGCCAGCAGCTACGGACAGAACTATGGCTACACCTTC. Translating gives CASSYGQNYGYTF.

This clone was counted once. The chain carries TRBV6-1 and TRBJ2-7, with D uncertain. V was pared by 8 bases and J by 4 bases, with 12 bases between. Germline values: CDR1 MNHNS, CDR2 SASEGT. The CDR3 runs 12 residues. The DNA of the CDR3 is TGTGCCAGCGTGGTTGGATTTTACGAGCAGTACTTC. Amino acid sequence: CASVVGFYEQYF.

The chain is built from TRBV19 and TRBJ1-5; D is ambiguous. V was shortened by 6 bases and J by 0 bases, with 12 bases between the two germline ends. The CDR3 spans 15 residues. Germline lookup yields CDR1 LNHDA and CDR2 SQIVND (reference sequence). Written as DNA, the CDR3 is TGTGCCAGTAGAGTACAGAGAAATAGCAATCAGCCCCAGCATTTT. Translating it yields CASRVQRNSNQPQHF. The complete variable domain, with remaining parts taken from reference TRBV19 and TRBJ1-5, reads DGGITQSPKYLFRKEGQNVTLSCEQNLNHDAMYWYRQDPGQGLRLIYYSQIVNDFQKGDIAEGYSVSREKKESFPLTVTSAQKNPTAFYLCASRVQRNSNQPQHFGDGTRLSIL.

This sequence joins TRBV5-4 and TRBJ2-3; D gene unclear. This CDR3 contains 13 residues. Trimming took 4 bases from V and 6 from J, leaving 12 bases between them. Germline values: CDR1 SGHNT, CDR2 YYREEE (reference sequence). The CDR3 protein is CASSGTRTDTQYF. CDR3 DNA sequence: TGTGCCAGCAGCGGAACGCGGACGGATACGCAGTATTTT.